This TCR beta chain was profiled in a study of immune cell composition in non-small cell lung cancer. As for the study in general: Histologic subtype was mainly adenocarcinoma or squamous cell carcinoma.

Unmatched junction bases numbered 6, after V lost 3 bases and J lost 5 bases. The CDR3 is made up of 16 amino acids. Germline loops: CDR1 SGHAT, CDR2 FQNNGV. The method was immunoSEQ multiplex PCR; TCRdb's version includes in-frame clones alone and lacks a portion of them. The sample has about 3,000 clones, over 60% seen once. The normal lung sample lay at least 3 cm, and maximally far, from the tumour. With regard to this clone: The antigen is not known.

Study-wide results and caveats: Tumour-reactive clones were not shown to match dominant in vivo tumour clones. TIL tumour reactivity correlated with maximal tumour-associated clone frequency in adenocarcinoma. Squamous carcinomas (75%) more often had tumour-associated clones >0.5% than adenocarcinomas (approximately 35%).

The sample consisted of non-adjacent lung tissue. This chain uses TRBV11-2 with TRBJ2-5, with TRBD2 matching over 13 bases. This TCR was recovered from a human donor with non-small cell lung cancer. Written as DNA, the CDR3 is TGTGCCAGCAGCTTTACTAGCGGGGGGGCTGGGGAGACCCAGTACTTC. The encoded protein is CASSFTSGGAGETQYF.